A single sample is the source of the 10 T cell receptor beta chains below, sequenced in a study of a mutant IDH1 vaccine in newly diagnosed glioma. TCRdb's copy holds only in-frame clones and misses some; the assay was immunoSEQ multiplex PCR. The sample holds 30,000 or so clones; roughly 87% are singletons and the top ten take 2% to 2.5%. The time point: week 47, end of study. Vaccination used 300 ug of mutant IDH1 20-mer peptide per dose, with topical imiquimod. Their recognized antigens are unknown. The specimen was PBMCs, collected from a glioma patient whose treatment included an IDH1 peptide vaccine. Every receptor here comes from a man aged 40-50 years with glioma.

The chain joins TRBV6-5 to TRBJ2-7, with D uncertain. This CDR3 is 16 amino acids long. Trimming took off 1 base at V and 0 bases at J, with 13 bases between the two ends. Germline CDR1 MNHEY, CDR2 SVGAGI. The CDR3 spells CASSYYGGISSYEQYF. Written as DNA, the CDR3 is TGTGCCAGCAGTTACTACGGCGGAATTAGCTCCTACGAGCAGTACTTC.

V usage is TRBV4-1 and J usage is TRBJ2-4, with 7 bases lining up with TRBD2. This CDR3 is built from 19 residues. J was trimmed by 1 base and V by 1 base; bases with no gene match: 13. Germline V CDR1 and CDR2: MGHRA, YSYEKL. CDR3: CASSQGASGLSLAKNIQYF. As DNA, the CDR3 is TGCGCCAGCAGCCAAGGGGCTAGCGGCCTGTCTTTGGCCAAAAACATTCAGTACTTC.

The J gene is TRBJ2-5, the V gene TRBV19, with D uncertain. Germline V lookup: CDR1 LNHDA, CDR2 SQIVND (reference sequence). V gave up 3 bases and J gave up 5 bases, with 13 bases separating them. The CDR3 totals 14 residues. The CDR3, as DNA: TGTGCCAGTAGTATCGACCCTGGGCATGAGACCCAGTACTTC. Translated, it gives CASSIDPGHETQYF. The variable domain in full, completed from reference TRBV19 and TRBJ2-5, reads DGGITQSPKYLFRKEGQNVTLSCEQNLNHDAMYWYRQDPGQGLRLIYYSQIVNDFQKGDIAEGYSVSREKKESFPLTVTSAQKNPTAFYLCASSIDPGHETQYFGPGTRLLVL.

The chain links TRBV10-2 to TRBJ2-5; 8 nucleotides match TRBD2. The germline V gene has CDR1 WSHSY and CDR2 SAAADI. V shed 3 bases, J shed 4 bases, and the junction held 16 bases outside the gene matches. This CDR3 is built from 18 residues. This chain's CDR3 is CASSDERGGFGIAETQYF. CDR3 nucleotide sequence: TGCGCCAGCAGTGATGAACGGGGGGGCTTCGGGATAGCAGAGACCCAGTACTTC.

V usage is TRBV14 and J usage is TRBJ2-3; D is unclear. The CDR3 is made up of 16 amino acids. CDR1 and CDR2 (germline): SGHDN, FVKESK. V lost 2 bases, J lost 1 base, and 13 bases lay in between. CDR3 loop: CASSQRGPVGTDTQYF. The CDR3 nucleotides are TGTGCCAGCAGCCAAAGAGGCCCTGTAGGCACAGATACGCAGTATTTT.

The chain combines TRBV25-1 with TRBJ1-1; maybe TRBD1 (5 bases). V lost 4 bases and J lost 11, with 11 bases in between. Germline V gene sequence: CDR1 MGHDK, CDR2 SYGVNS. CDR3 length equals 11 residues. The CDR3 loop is CASSAAGRAFF. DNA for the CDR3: TGTGCCAGCAGTGCGGCAGGGCGTGCTTTCTTT.

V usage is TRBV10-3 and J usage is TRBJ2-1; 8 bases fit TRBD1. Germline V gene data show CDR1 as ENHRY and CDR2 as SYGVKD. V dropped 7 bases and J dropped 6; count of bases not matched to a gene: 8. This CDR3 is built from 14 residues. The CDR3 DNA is TGTGCCATCACCCCGGACAGGGAAGTCAATGAGCAGTTCTTC. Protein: CAITPDREVNEQFF.

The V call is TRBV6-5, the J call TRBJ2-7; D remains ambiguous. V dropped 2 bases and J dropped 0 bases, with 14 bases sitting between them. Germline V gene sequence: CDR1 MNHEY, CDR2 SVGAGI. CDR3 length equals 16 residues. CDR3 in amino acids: CASSYVAASSSYEQYF. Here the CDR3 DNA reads TGTGCCAGCAGTTACGTGGCAGCCTCAAGCTCCTACGAGCAGTACTTC.

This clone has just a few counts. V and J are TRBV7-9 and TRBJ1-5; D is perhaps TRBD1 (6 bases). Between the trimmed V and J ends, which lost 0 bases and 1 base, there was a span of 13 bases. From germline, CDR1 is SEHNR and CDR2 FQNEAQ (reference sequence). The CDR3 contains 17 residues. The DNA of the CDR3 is TGTGCCAGCAGCTTAGCGGTAGCAGGGGTGAGCAATCAGCCCCAGCATTTT. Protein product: CASSLAVAGVSNQPQHF.

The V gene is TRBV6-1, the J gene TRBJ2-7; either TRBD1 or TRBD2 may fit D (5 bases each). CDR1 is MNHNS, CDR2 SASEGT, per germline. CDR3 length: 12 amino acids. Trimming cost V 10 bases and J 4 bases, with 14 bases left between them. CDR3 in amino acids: CAITGRSYEQYF. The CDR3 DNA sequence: TGTGCCATCACGGGACGGTCGTACGAGCAGTACTTC.